The rows below give T cell receptor beta chains drawn from one sample of a study of T-cell memory formation after mild COVID-19. MiXCR, applied by TCRdb to the 5' RACE reads, yields one record per CDR3 protein. The sample carries over 300,000 distinct CDR3 sequences, roughly 19% recorded once. The sequencing input was PBMCs or a T cell subset sorted from them (not recorded which). These receptors came from a man aged 18 to 30 who had mild COVID-19 (a few samples of this study predate the infection). Cell type and time point are not known. Both conserved end residues are part of each CDR3. The order of the fields is J gene, V gene, D gene, clone size, CDR3 DNA, CDR3 protein. D genes are given only for firm matches. Clone sizes are given selectively: once, few, many, or a class where the clone is expanded.

TRBJ2-2 TRBV12-3/TRBV12-4 TRBD1 . TGTGCCAGCATCGTGGACAGGGTCCCAACGAACACCGGGGAGCTGTTTTTT CASIVDRVPTNTGELFF
TRBJ2-3 TRBV5-5 TRBD2 few TGTGCCAGCAGCTCACTAGCGTGGGGGTGGGATACGCAGTATTTT CASSSLAWGWDTQYF
TRBJ1-6 TRBV6-5 TRBD1 . TGTGCCAGCGGACAGGGGACCTTTTATAAGGATTCACCCCTCCACTTT CASGQGTFYKDSPLHF
TRBJ1-6 TRBV4-3 TRBD1 few TGCGCCAGCAGCCAAGATGACAGGGTTAATTCACCCCTCCACTTT CASSQDDRVNSPLHF
TRBJ2-2 TRBV29-1 TRBD1 few TGCAGCGTTGAAGCCCGGTGGGGGACAGAGACCGGGGAGCTGTTTTTT CSVEARWGTETGELFF
TRBJ2-3 TRBV11-2 TRBD2 . TGTGCCAGCAGCTTAGCGCAAGCGGGGCGAACAGATACGCAGTATTTT CASSLAQAGRTDTQYF
TRBJ2-3 TRBV5-1 . . TGCGCCAGCAAACAGGGACCAGATACGCAGTATTTT CASKQGPDTQYF
TRBJ2-7 TRBV10-3 . . TGTGCCATCAGTGAGTCGACCGGGAACAACTACGAGCAGTACTTC CAISESTGNNYEQYF
TRBJ2-6 TRBV28 . . TGTGCCAGCAGTCGTTCCCAGGGAAGGGGCTTGCTGGGGGCCAACGTCCTGACTTTC CASSRSQGRGLLGANVLTF
TRBJ2-2 TRBV27 TRBD1 . TGTGCCAGCAAGACAGGGGACACCGGGGAGCTGTTTTTT CASKTGDTGELFF
TRBJ2-7 TRBV7-9 TRBD1 few TGTGCCAGCAGCTTAACTCCGGGACAGGGGTTCGGCGAGCAGTACTTC CASSLTPGQGFGEQYF
TRBJ2-4 TRBV11-2 . . TGTGCCAGCAGTTCTCCGGGGGCCGGCAAAAACATTCAGTACTTC CASSSPGAGKNIQYF
TRBJ2-5 TRBV7-7 . few TGTGCCAGCAGCGCGCGGAGGGGAGAGACCCAGTACTTC CASSARRGETQYF
TRBJ1-5 TRBV7-2 . . TGTGCCAGCAGCGCGAGGGGATATAGCAATCAGCCCAAGCATTTT CASSARGYSNQPKHF
TRBJ2-1 TRBV11-2 TRBD2 . TGTGCCAGCAGCGGTAGGACTAGGGAGGTCCATGAGCAGTTCTTC CASSGRTREVHEQFF
TRBJ2-1 TRBV9 TRBD1 few TGTGCCAGCAGCGTCGAGGGGGCGATCGGTGAGCAGTTCTTC CASSVEGAIGEQFF
TRBJ2-1 TRBV7-6 . . TGTGCCAGCAGCGTGGGACCGGGAGACGGTGAGCAGTTCTTC CASSVGPGDGEQFF
TRBJ2-4 TRBV9 TRBD2 . TGTGCCAGCAGCGAGGGGACTAGCGCCAAAAACATTCAGTACTTC CASSEGTSAKNIQYF
TRBJ2-1 TRBV5-4 TRBD2 few TGTGCCAGCAGCTTAAGCGGGGGGCGAAATTACAATGAGCAGTTCTTC CASSLSGGRNYNEQFF
TRBJ2-7 TRBV18 TRBD1 few TGTGCCAGCGGGGACAGGGATACCTACGAGCAGTACTTC CASGDRDTYEQYF
TRBJ1-6 TRBV7-2 . many TGTGCCAGCAGCTTAGAAATAGTCCAGACTTCACCCCTCCACTTT CASSLEIVQTSPLHF
TRBJ1-2 TRBV27 . few TGTGCCAGCAGTTTCAATCGGTACTATGGCTACACCTTC CASSFNRYYGYTF
TRBJ2-5 TRBV20-1 . . TGCAGTGCTAGCCGGACGTACAGGGTTGGCGAGACCCAGTACTTC CSASRTYRVGETQYF
TRBJ1-2 TRBV6-2/TRBV6-3 . . TGTGCCAGCAGTTACTCGGACAGTGGCTACACCTTC CASSYSDSGYTF
TRBJ2-1 TRBV7-9 TRBD1 many TGTGCCAGCAGCCCGGACAGGGCTAGGGGCAATGAGCAGTTCTTC CASSPDRARGNEQFF
TRBJ1-5 TRBV6-1 . few TGTGCCAGCAGTGAAGCTTGGGGGACCCACGGGCAGCCCCAGCATTTT CASSEAWGTHGQPQHF
TRBJ2-2 TRBV20-1 TRBD2 . TGCAGTGCTAGAGGCCTAGCGGGACTTAGCGGGGAGCTGTTTTTT CSARGLAGLSGELFF
TRBJ2-5 TRBV19 . . TGTGCCACGTCCGCGTCCGGGGGACAAGAGACCCAGTACTTC CATSASGGQETQYF
TRBJ1-5 TRBV20-1 TRBD1 . TGCAGTGCGCAGACAGGGGTCAATCAGCCCCAGCATTTT CSAQTGVNQPQHF
TRBJ2-3 TRBV9 . few TGTGCCAGCAGCGGGGCGAGCACAGATACGCAGTATTTT CASSGASTDTQYF